Listed below are T cell receptor beta chains from one sample, sequenced in a study of T cell repertoires in cytomegalovirus infection. MiXCR was run by TCRdb on the reads, yielding one entry per CDR3 protein. In the table there are 100,000 or so distinct CDR3 sequences, approximately 30% of which are singletons. For these TCRs, the target antigens are not known. This material consisted of CD8+ T cells from cultured PBMCs, taken from culture after CMV antigen stimulation. The receptor set was obtained from a human donor in good health (CMV status not recorded). Some clones in this sample may be carry-over from other donors' samples. Both conserved end residues are part of each CDR3. A D gene is named only where the DNA matches it firmly. The size field is filled for only some rows; it gives once, few, many or a size class.

V gene	D gene	clone size	J gene	CDR3 protein	CDR3 DNA
TRBV7-9	NA	NA	TRBJ2-2	CASSTPATANTGELFF	TGTGCCAGCAGCACCCCGGCCACCGCGAACACCGGGGAGCTGTTTTTT
TRBV7-2	NA	few	TRBJ2-7	CASSLAVGYEQYF	TGTGCCAGCAGCTTAGCGGTGGGGTACGAGCAGTACTTC
TRBV12-3/TRBV12-4	TRBD2	few	TRBJ2-5	CASSLAGLAKETQYF	TGTGCCAGCAGTTTAGCAGGACTAGCTAAGGAGACCCAGTACTTC
TRBV27	TRBD1	NA	TRBJ2-5	CASSPISLDRDQETQYF	TGTGCCAGCAGTCCCATATCCCTGGACAGGGACCAAGAGACCCAGTACTTC
TRBV24-1	TRBD1	few	TRBJ2-2	CATSDLEGAGTGELFF	TGTGCCACCAGTGACCTAGAGGGGGCTGGCACCGGGGAGCTGTTTTTT
TRBV7-2	NA	NA	TRBJ2-3	CASSPTTGYLADTQYF	TGTGCCAGCAGCCCAACAACAGGGTATCTCGCAGATACGCAGTATTTT
TRBV27	TRBD1	NA	TRBJ2-2	CASSSGTGWTGELFF	TGTGCCAGCAGTTCAGGGACAGGGTGGACCGGGGAGCTGTTTTTT
TRBV20-1	NA	NA	TRBJ2-7	CSARIGGTYEQYF	TGCAGTGCTAGAATCGGGGGTACCTACGAGCAGTACTTC
TRBV13	TRBD2	NA	TRBJ2-1	CASSAGTSGPGEQFF	TGTGCCAGCAGCGCCGGGACTAGCGGGCCTGGTGAGCAGTTCTTC
TRBV19	TRBD1	few	TRBJ1-1	CASSPVGQVNTEAFF	TGTGCCAGTAGTCCAGTGGGACAGGTTAACACTGAAGCTTTCTTT
TRBV5-1	TRBD2	few	TRBJ2-3	CASSLTSGGYTDTQYF	TGCGCCAGCAGCCTGACTAGCGGGGGTTACACAGATACGCAGTATTTT
TRBV2	NA	NA	TRBJ1-2	CASSETNYGYTF	TGTGCCAGCAGTGAAACCAACTATGGCTACACCTTC
TRBV19	NA	NA	TRBJ1-5	CASRPGQYSSNQPQHF	TGTGCCAGTAGGCCCGGACAGTATTCCAGCAATCAGCCCCAGCATTTT
TRBV7-8	NA	NA	TRBJ1-1	CASSLDWGDTEAFF	TGTGCCAGCAGCTTAGACTGGGGGGACACTGAAGCTTTCTTT
TRBV5-6	TRBD1	NA	TRBJ1-1	CASSIGQGGTEAFF	TGTGCCAGCAGCATCGGACAGGGAGGCACTGAAGCTTTCTTT
TRBV28	NA	few	TRBJ2-1	CASGIQGSGEQFF	TGTGCCAGCGGCATACAGGGATCCGGTGAGCAGTTCTTC
TRBV5-4	NA	many	TRBJ2-2	CASSLEDTGELFF	TGTGCCAGCAGCTTGGAGGACACCGGGGAGCTGTTTTTT
TRBV28	NA	few	TRBJ1-2	CASSSGFSYGYTF	TGTGCCAGCAGCTCCGGGTTTTCCTATGGCTACACCTTC
TRBV18	TRBD1	few	TRBJ2-5	CASSPRDRAYQETQYF	TGTGCCAGCTCACCACGGGACAGGGCGTACCAAGAGACCCAGTACTTC
TRBV7-8	TRBD1	NA	TRBJ1-2	CASTATGNGYTF	TGTGCCAGCACCGCGACAGGGAATGGCTACACCTTC
TRBV9	NA	NA	TRBJ1-4	CASSAPPEEKLFF	TGTGCCAGCAGCGCGCCTCCGGAAGAAAAACTGTTTTTT
TRBV7-8	NA	many	TRBJ2-5	CASNLLWGNQETQYF	TGTGCCAGCAACTTACTGTGGGGGAACCAAGAGACCCAGTACTTC
TRBV25-1	NA	NA	TRBJ2-7	CASKEAHGYYEQYF	TGTGCCAGCAAAGAGGCCCACGGATACTACGAGCAGTACTTC
TRBV7-8	TRBD1	many	TRBJ2-3	CASSLAGTGLTDTQYF	TGTGCCAGCAGCTTAGCCGGGACAGGGCTCACAGATACGCAGTATTTT
TRBV7-2	NA	NA	TRBJ2-3	CASSYQGGSTDTQYF	TGTGCCAGCAGCTACCAGGGGGGGAGCACAGATACGCAGTATTTT
TRBV7-3	TRBD2	NA	TRBJ2-3	CASSGTSGDTDTQYF	TGTGCCAGCAGCGGTACTAGCGGGGACACAGATACGCAGTATTTT
TRBV24-1	NA	NA	TRBJ2-1	CATSEAGAMYNEQFF	TGTGCCACCAGTGAGGCGGGGGCCATGTACAATGAGCAGTTCTTC
TRBV6-2/TRBV6-3	NA	NA	TRBJ2-6	CASSEPYGGPGANVLTF	TGTGCCAGCAGTGAACCATACGGGGGGCCTGGGGCCAACGTCCTGACTTTC
TRBV12-3/TRBV12-4	TRBD1	few	TRBJ1-3	CASGTGAGNTIYF	TGTGCCAGCGGGACAGGGGCGGGAAACACCATATATTTT
TRBV4-1	NA	NA	TRBJ2-3	CASSQSKRRPQNVDTQYF	TGCGCCAGCAGCCAGTCTAAGCGGCGACCCCAAAACGTCGATACGCAGTATTTT
TRBV10-3	NA	once	TRBJ1-1	CAISDNSAGTEAFF	TGTGCCATCAGCGACAACAGTGCGGGCACTGAAGCTTTCTTT
TRBV6-2/TRBV6-3	NA	NA	TRBJ1-1	CASSYYGWDTEAFF	TGTGCCAGCAGTTACTACGGGTGGGACACTGAAGCTTTCTTT
TRBV7-2	NA	few	TRBJ1-4	CASSLGGRQVEKLFF	TGTGCCAGCAGCTTAGGGGGTAGGCAGGTCGAAAAACTGTTTTTT
TRBV7-4	NA	NA	TRBJ2-7	CASRRVVGAASYEQYF	TGTGCCAGCAGACGGGTGGTCGGAGCGGCTTCCTACGAGCAGTACTTC
TRBV12-3/TRBV12-4	TRBD1	NA	TRBJ1-5	CASRRTGGGPSQHF	TGTGCCAGCAGGCGGACAGGGGGCGGCCCTTCCCAGCATTTT
TRBV7-9	NA	few	TRBJ1-1	CASSFQERSTEAFF	TGTGCCAGCAGTTTTCAGGAGCGGAGTACTGAAGCTTTCTTT
TRBV28	NA	NA	TRBJ1-5	CASIHIGEGSGTQPQHF	TGTGCCAGCATTCATATAGGGGAGGGGTCTGGGACTCAGCCCCAGCATTTT
TRBV19	NA	few	TRBJ1-1	CASSIAAGLEAFF	TGTGCCAGTAGTATAGCAGCTGGGCTTGAAGCTTTCTTT
TRBV30	NA	NA	TRBJ1-2	CAWSPTLIGPGDYGYTF	TGTGCCTGGAGCCCAACCCTCATAGGACCTGGGGACTATGGCTACACCTTC
TRBV20-1	TRBD2	few	TRBJ2-1	CSASGTSGFSYNEQFF	TGCAGTGCTTCCGGGACTAGCGGATTCTCCTACAATGAGCAGTTCTTC
TRBV19	TRBD1	many	TRBJ1-2	CASISDRGHGYTF	TGTGCCAGTATATCGGACAGGGGGCATGGCTACACCTTC
TRBV7-9	TRBD1	few	TRBJ1-1	CASSSRQGDAEAFF	TGTGCCAGCAGCTCCCGACAGGGGGACGCTGAAGCTTTCTTT
TRBV4-2	TRBD2	NA	TRBJ2-1	CASSPERAGVSYNEQFF	TGTGCCAGCAGCCCCGAACGGGCGGGGGTTTCCTACAATGAGCAGTTCTTC
TRBV12-3/TRBV12-4	NA	few	TRBJ2-7	CASSYRAYEQYF	TGTGCCAGCAGTTACCGAGCCTACGAGCAGTACTTC
TRBV2	NA	NA	TRBJ2-7	CASRGAPYEQYF	TGTGCCAGCCGGGGGGCGCCCTACGAGCAGTACTTC
TRBV27	NA	NA	TRBJ2-7	CASSPEQGAAPYEQYF	TGTGCCAGCAGTCCCGAGCAGGGAGCGGCCCCCTACGAGCAGTACTTC
TRBV29-1	NA	many	TRBJ2-1	CSVALYVQFF	TGCAGCGTTGCTCTATATGTGCAGTTCTTC
TRBV19	NA	few	TRBJ1-1	CASEGWMNTEAFF	TGTGCCAGCGAGGGATGGATGAACACTGAAGCTTTCTTT
TRBV7-6	TRBD1	NA	TRBJ2-5	CASSPRQGLGETQYF	TGTGCCAGCAGCCCCCGACAGGGGTTGGGAGAGACCCAGTACTTC
TRBV27	NA	few	TRBJ1-2	CASSLKEGGGYGYTF	TGTGCCAGCAGTTTAAAGGAGGGTGGGGGATATGGCTACACCTTC
TRBV5-8	TRBD2	once	TRBJ2-3	CASSARGLAGYTDTQYF	TGTGCCAGCAGCGCCAGGGGACTAGCGGGGTACACAGATACGCAGTATTTT
TRBV6-5	NA	NA	TRBJ1-2	CASSYTAVYGYTF	TGTGCCAGCAGTTATACTGCAGTCTATGGCTACACCTTC
TRBV19	NA	few	TRBJ2-2	CASSTWTPNTGELFF	TGTGCCAGTAGTACTTGGACACCCAACACCGGGGAGCTGTTTTTT
TRBV27	NA	many	TRBJ1-5	CASSLQGYSQPQHF	TGTGCCAGCAGTTTACAGGGGTATAGTCAGCCCCAGCATTTT
TRBV7-8	TRBD2	NA	TRBJ2-3	CASSLVSGLAGGTDTQYF	TGTGCCAGCAGCTTAGTGTCGGGACTAGCGGGGGGCACAGATACGCAGTATTTT